These 8 T cell receptor beta chains share one sample of origin, sequenced in a study of shared T cell receptors in the human thymus. The method was immunoSEQ multiplex PCR; TCRdb's version includes in-frame clones alone and lacks a portion of them. The profile shows 700,000 or so clones, roughly 85% of them singletons. These records were also assigned to another study, of human thymus T cells.

The specimen was thymocytes. The receptors derive from a girl younger than two with a congenital heart defect.

The CDR3 bases are TGTGCCAGCACCCCGGGACAGACCGCAGGAGGGGCCAACGTCCTGACTTTC. It yields the protein CASTPGQTAGGANVLTF. The chain couples TRBV7-9 to TRBJ2-6; TRBD1 agrees at 7 bases. CDR1 is SEHNR, CDR2 FQNEAQ, per germline (reference sequence). The CDR3 loop spans 17 amino acids. The ends lost 7 bases at V and 4 bases at J; junction bases unmatched: 13.

The rearrangement links TRBV7-8 to TRBJ1-3, with no clear D. CDR1 is SGHVS, CDR2 FQNEAQ, per germline. The V end was cut by 8 bases, the J end by 7 bases, with 9 bases between. The CDR3 runs 11 residues. The CDR3 DNA reads TGTGCCAGCGTCTCACGGAACACCATATATTTT. Translating gives CASVSRNTIYF.

DNA for the CDR3: TGCGCCAGCAGCTTGGTGGCACTAGAAGGCACAGATACGCAGTATTTT. This translates into CASSLVALEGTDTQYF. The chain recombines TRBV5-1 with TRBJ2-3; possible D gene TRBD2, 5 bases. Germline V lookup: CDR1 SGHRS, CDR2 YFSETQ. The V and J ends lost 0 bases and 1 base respectively, with 12 bases between them. CDR3 length: 16 residues.

V usage is TRBV5-1 and J usage is TRBJ2-5, with D possibly being TRBD1 (7 bases). Germline lookup yields CDR1 SGHRS and CDR2 YFSETQ. Trimming took off 1 base at V and 4 bases at J, with 14 bases between the two ends. CDR3 size: 15 residues. The CDR3 spells CASSLFRGVGETQYF. CDR3 DNA: TGCGCCAGCAGCTTGTTCAGGGGGGTTGGAGAGACCCAGTACTTC.

V is TRBV5-5 and J is TRBJ2-3; D is perhaps TRBD1 (5 bases). The CDR3 sequence is 16 residues long. Trimming cost V 1 base and J 5 bases, with 17 bases left between them. The germline gives CDR1 SGHKS, CDR2 YYEKEE (reference sequence). The CDR3 protein is CASSLSPSPQGDTQYF. CDR3 DNA sequence: TGTGCCAGCAGCTTGTCACCTTCTCCCCAGGGAGATACGCAGTATTTT. Full variable domain (remainder filled in from reference TRBV5-5 and TRBJ2-3): DAGVTQSPTHLIKTRGQQVTLRCSPISGHKSVSWYQQVLGQGPQFIFQYYEKEERGRGNFPDRFSARQFPNYSSELNVNALLLGDSALYLCASSLSPSPQGDTQYFGPGTRLTVL.

V gene TRBV5-6 combines with J gene TRBJ2-7; D is unclear. The germline V gene encodes CDR1 SGHDT and CDR2 YYEEEE. This CDR3 has 15 amino acids. With 0 bases removed from V and 0 bases from J, the gap between germline ends came to 10 bases. CDR3 bases: TGTGCCAGCAGCTTGGAGTGGGCTCACTCCTACGAGCAGTACTTC. Its protein product is CASSLEWAHSYEQYF.

The chain is built from TRBV6-5 and TRBJ1-2, with 7 nucleotides matching TRBD1. The V segment lost 7 bases and the J segment 6 bases; nucleotides outside the gene matches: 11. Germline CDR1 MNHEY, CDR2 SVGAGI. The CDR3 totals 14 residues. CDR3: CASNTDRTPDGYTF. For the CDR3, the DNA is TGTGCCAGCAATACGGACAGGACCCCCGATGGCTACACCTTC.

The chain couples TRBV30 to TRBJ2-6; a weak D match, TRBD1 (5 bases). V lost 4 bases, J lost 5 bases, and 6 bases lay in between. Germline lookup yields CDR1 GTSNPN and CDR2 SVGIG (reference sequence). CDR3 length equals 12 residues. The CDR3 sequence is CAWKDRANVLTF. CDR3 nucleotide sequence: TGTGCCTGGAAGGACAGGGCCAACGTCCTGACTTTC.